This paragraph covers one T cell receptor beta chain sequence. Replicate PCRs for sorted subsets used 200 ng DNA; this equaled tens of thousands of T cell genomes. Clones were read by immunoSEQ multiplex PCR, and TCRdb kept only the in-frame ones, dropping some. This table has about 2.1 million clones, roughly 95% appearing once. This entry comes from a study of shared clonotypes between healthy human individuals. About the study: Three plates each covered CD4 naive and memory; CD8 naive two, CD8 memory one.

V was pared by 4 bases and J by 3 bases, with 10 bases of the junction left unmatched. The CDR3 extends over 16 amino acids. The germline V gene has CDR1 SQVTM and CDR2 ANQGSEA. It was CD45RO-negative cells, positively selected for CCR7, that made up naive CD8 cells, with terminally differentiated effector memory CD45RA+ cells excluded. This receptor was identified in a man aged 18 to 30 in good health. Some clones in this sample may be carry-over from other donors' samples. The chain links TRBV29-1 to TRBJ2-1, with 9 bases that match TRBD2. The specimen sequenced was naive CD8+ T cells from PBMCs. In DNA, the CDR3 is TGCAGCGTTGCCCCCGGACATAGCGGGAGCTACAATGAGCAGTTCTTC. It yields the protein CSVAPGHSGSYNEQFF.